This TCR beta chain was identified during a study of long-term antiretroviral therapy in people with HIV. Germline CDR1 reads MNHEY; CDR2 reads SVGAGI. The ends were cut back, 2 bases at V and 2 bases at J, with 10 bases in the middle. The CDR3 is 14 amino acids. A v3.0 immunoSEQ assay was performed at survey level. Sequencing aimed at about 35,000-55,000 T-cell genomes per sample. Some clones are missing from TCRdb's copy, which holds only in-frame ones; the method was immunoSEQ multiplex PCR. Of about 14,000 clones in the sample, around four fifths were seen once. Sample: unsorted PBMCs, taken 1.8 years before starting antiretroviral therapy. This TCR derives from a woman aged 40 to 50 with HIV. The gene calls are TRBV6-5 and TRBJ2-7, with a tentative D call TRBD2 (6 bases). Here the CDR3 DNA reads TGTGCCAGCAGTTACCGGGGGAATACCTACGAGCAGTACTTC. It translates to CASSYRGNTYEQYF.